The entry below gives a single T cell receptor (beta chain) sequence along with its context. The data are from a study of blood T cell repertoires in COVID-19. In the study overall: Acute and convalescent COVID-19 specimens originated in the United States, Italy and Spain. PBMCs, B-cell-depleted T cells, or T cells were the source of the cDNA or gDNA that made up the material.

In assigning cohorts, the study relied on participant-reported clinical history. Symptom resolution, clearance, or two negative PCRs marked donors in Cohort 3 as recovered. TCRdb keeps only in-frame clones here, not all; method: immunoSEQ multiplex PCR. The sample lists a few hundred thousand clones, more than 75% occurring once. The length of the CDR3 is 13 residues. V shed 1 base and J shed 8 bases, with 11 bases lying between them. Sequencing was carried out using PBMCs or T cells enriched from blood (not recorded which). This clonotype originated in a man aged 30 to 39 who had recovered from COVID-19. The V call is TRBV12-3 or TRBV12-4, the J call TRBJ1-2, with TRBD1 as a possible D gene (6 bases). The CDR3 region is CASSLEQGVGYTF. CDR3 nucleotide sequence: TGTGCCAGCAGTTTAGAACAGGGTGTCGGCTACACCTTC.